The rows below give T cell receptor beta chains drawn from one sample of a study of human T cells and chemical hapten exposure. Via MiXCR, TCRdb re-called the RACE reads, giving one row per CDR3 protein. The sample includes fewer than 300,000 distinct CDR3 sequences, about 9% seen only once; the top ten take approximately 2.3%. Sample: whole blood, taken in connection with sensitization to the hapten diphenylcyclopropenone (DPC). All receptors derive from a woman aged 35 to 49 with alopecia areata. Some clones in this sample may be carry-over from other donors' samples. Each CDR3 is given with its conserved first and last residue. Each record gives: V gene, J gene, CDR3 protein.

TRBV7-6	TRBJ2-7	CASSLEGGRGPYEQYF
TRBV28	TRBJ1-2	CASSSGQGMKYGYTF
TRBV7-2	TRBJ2-5	CASSLGGSGSLHTQYF
TRBV7-9	TRBJ2-3	CASSPLVGYTDTQYF
TRBV7-6	TRBJ1-1	CASSSLQGPGPDTEAFF
TRBV28	TRBJ1-5	CASSFGFEPQHF
TRBV20-1	TRBJ1-1	CSARDRQAMNTEAFF
TRBV6-2/TRBV6-3	TRBJ1-6	CASMRTTSPLHF
TRBV7-8	TRBJ1-4	CASSLGWGSNEKLFF
TRBV4-3	TRBJ2-6	CASSHWTGSGANVLTF
TRBV11-2	TRBJ2-2	CASSFSATGELFF
TRBV28	TRBJ2-3	CASSLILAGLADTQYF
TRBV6-2/TRBV6-3	TRBJ2-1	CASSYSIPEQFF
TRBV5-6	TRBJ1-6	CASSSGQGIRSPLHF
TRBV5-6	TRBJ2-7	CASSHGTPNEQYF
TRBV29-1	TRBJ2-2	CSVVKQGTTGELFF
TRBV5-1	TRBJ2-7	CASSLAVRPDAEQYF
TRBV6-5	TRBJ2-7	CASSPRPGHEQYF
TRBV7-9	TRBJ1-3	CASSLDREGNTIYF
TRBV19	TRBJ2-6	CATNHRGGANVLTF
TRBV7-3	TRBJ2-3	CASSLWSGRDPDTQYF
TRBV12-3/TRBV12-4	TRBJ2-5	CASSRRTGAQETQYF
TRBV4-3	TRBJ2-3	CASSRLAFTDTQYF
TRBV20-1	TRBJ2-5	CSAEMVAQYF
TRBV28	TRBJ1-2	CASSFGQGAYGYTF
TRBV12-3/TRBV12-4	TRBJ2-5	CASSREASETQYF
TRBV7-9	TRBJ1-4	CASSWGQGWEKLFF
TRBV20-1	TRBJ2-7	CSARDRTWAIFYEQYF
TRBV7-2	TRBJ2-5	CASSLSFIVGLATQETQYF
TRBV7-9	TRBJ1-5	CASSDRGQPQHF
TRBV7-2	TRBJ2-1	CASQVGISYNEQFF
TRBV4-3	TRBJ1-2	CASSQGVGPRSGYTF
TRBV5-1	TRBJ2-7	CASSLMGQSTYEQYF
TRBV6-2/TRBV6-3	TRBJ1-5	CASSVPWAGAQPQHF
TRBV6-2/TRBV6-3	TRBJ2-5	CASSFPTSGRTETQYF
TRBV6-5	TRBJ2-1	CASSAGTSGVPREQFF
TRBV2	TRBJ2-1	CASWARDRGNNEQFF
TRBV12-3/TRBV12-4	TRBJ2-3	CASSWADTQYF
TRBV7-9	TRBJ2-5	CASSLGLAGIQETQYF
TRBV28	TRBJ1-5	CASSSGQGSNQPQHF
TRBV27	TRBJ1-5	CASSLMGGTLNQPQHF
TRBV7-9	TRBJ1-6	CAGFRDSYNSPLHF